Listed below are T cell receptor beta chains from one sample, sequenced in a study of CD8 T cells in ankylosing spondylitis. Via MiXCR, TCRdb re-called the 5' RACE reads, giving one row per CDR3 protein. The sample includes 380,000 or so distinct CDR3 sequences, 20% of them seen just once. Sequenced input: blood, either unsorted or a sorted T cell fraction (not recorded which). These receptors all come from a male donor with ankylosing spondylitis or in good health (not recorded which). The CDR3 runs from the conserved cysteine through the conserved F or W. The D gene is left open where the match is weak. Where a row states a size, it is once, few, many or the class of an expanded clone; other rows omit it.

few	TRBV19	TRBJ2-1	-	TGTGCCAGTAGTATAACCACGGGCAGGGAACTCAATGAGCAGTTCTTC	CASSITTGRELNEQFF
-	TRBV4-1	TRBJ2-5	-	TGCGCCAGCAGCGGACTGGGGTTGGAAGAGACCCAGTACTTC	CASSGLGLEETQYF
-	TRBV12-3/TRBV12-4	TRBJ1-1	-	TGTGCCAGCAGGGGAGGGGCCCAAGCTTTCTTT	CASRGGAQAFF
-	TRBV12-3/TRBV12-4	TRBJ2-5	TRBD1	TGTGCCAGCAGTTTAGCGCACGTGACAGGGGTTTTGGAGACCCAGTACTTC	CASSLAHVTGVLETQYF
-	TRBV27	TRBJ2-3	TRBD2	TGTGCCAGCACTGGGGGGGTGGGGGATACGCAGTATTTT	CASTGGVGDTQYF
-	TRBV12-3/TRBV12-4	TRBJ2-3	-	TGTGCCAGCAGTTTTTATCAGGGGAGGGCAGATACGCAGTATTTT	CASSFYQGRADTQYF
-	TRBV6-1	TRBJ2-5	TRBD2	TGTGCCAGCAGTCAACTAGCGGGGTTGGTGGGGGAGACCCAGTACTTC	CASSQLAGLVGETQYF
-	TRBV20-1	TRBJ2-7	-	TGCAGTGCTTCGACGGGACGGACCTACGAGCAGTACTTC	CSASTGRTYEQYF
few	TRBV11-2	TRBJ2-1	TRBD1	TGTGCCAGCAGCTCGGGACAGGACATCTCCTACAATGAGCAGTTCTTC	CASSSGQDISYNEQFF
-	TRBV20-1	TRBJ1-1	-	TGCAGTGCTACATTACCAGGGAACACTGAAGCTTTCTTT	CSATLPGNTEAFF
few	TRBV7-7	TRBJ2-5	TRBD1	TGTGCTAGCAGCTTAGGGGACAGGAGGCAAGAGACCCAGTACTTC	CASSLGDRRQETQYF
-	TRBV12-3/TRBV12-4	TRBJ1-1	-	TGTGCCAGCAGTTTACTACCGTCCCCTGAAGCTTTCTTT	CASSLLPSPEAFF
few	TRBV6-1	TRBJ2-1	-	TGTGCCAGCAACTGGAGGAATGAGCAGTTCTTC	CASNWRNEQFF
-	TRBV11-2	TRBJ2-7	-	TGTGCCAGCAGCCCACCCCTCGGGGACGAGCAGTACTTC	CASSPPLGDEQYF
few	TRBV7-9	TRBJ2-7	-	TGTGCCAGCAGCCCACATACCTACGAGCAGTACTTC	CASSPHTYEQYF